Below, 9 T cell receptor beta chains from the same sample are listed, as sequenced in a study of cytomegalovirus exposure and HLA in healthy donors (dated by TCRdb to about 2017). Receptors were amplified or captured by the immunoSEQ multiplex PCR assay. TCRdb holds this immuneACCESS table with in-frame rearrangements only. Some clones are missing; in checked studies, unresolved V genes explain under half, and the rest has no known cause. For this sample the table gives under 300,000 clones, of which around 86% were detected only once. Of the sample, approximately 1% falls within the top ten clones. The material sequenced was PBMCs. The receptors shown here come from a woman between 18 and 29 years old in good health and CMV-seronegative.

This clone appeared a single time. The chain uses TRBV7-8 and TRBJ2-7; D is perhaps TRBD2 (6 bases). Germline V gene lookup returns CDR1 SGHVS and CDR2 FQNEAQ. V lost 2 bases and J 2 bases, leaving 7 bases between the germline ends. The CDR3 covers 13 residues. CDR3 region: CASSLRGAYEQYF. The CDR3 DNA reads TGTGCCAGCAGCTTACGCGGGGCCTACGAGCAGTACTTC.

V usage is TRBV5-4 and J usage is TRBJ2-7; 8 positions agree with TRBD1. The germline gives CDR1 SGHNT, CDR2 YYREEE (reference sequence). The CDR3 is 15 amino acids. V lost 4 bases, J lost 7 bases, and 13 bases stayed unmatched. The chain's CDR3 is CASSPQGAGVREQYF. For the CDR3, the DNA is TGTGCCAGCAGCCCGCAGGGGGCTGGTGTGAGGGAGCAGTACTTC.

For the CDR3, the DNA is TGCAGTGCCAAACAGGGCTACGAGCAGTACTTC. As protein: CSAKQGYEQYF. The chain combines TRBV20-1 with TRBJ2-7, with a possible D match to TRBD1 (6 bases). The V gene lost 6 bases and the J gene lost 3 bases, with 9 bases spanning the gap. This CDR3 region has 11 residues. CDR1 and CDR2 from the germline V gene are DFQATT and SNEGSKA (reference sequence).

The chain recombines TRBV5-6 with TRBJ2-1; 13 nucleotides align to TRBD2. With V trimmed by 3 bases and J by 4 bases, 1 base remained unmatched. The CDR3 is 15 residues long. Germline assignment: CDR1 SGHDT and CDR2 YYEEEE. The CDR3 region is CASSWTSGGYNEQFF. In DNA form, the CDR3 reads TGTGCCAGCAGCTGGACTAGCGGGGGATACAATGAGCAGTTCTTC. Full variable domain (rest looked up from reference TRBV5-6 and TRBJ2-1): DAGVTQSPTHLIKTRGQQVTLRCSPKSGHDTVSWYQQALGQGPQFIFQYYEEEERQRGNFPDRFSGHQFPNYSSELNVNALLLGDSALYLCASSWTSGGYNEQFFGPGTRLTVL.

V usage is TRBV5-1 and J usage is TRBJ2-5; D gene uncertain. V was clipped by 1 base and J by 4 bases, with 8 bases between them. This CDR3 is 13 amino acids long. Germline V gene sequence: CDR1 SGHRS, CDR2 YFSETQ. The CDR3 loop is CASSLSSLETQYF. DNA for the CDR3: TGCGCCAGCAGCTTGAGCTCCTTAGAGACCCAGTACTTC.

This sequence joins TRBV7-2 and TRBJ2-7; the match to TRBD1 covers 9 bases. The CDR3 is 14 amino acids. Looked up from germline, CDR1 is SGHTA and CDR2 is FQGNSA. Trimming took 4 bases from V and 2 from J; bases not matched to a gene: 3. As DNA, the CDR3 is TGTGCCAGCAGCTCGGACAGGGGTCCCTACGAGCAGTACTTC. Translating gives CASSSDRGPYEQYF.

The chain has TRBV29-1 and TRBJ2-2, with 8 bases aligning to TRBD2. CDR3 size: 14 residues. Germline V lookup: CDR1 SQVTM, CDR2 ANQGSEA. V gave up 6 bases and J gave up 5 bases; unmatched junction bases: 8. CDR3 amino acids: CSVYQRGRTGELFF. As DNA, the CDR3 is TGCAGCGTGTATCAGCGGGGGCGAACCGGGGAGCTGTTTTTT.

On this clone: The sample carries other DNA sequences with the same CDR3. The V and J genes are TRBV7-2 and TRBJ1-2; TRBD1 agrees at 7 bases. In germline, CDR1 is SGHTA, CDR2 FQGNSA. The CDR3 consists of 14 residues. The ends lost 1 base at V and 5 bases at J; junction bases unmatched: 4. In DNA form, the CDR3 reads TGTGCCAGCAGCTTAGTAGGGGGCGGATATGGCTACACCTTC. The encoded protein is CASSLVGGGYGYTF.

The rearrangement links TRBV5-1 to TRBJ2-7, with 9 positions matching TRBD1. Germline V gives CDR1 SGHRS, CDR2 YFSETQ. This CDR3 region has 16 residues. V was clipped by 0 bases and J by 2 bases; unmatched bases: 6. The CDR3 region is CASSLASGTGPYEQYF. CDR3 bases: TGCGCCAGCAGCTTGGCATCCGGGACAGGGCCCTACGAGCAGTACTTC.